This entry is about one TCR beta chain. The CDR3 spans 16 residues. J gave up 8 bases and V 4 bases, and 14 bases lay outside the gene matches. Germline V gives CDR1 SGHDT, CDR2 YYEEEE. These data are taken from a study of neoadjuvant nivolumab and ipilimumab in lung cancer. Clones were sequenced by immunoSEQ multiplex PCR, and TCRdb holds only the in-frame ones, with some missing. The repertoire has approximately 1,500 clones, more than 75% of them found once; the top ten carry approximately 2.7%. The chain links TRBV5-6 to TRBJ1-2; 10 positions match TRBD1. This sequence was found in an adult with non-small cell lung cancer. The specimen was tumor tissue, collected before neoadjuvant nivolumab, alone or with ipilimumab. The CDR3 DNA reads TGTGCCAGCAGCGACCCGACAGGGGGCCCGGGGGGAGGCTACACCTTC. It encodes CASSDPTGGPGGGYTF. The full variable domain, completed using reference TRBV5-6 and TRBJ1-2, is DAGVTQSPTHLIKTRGQQVTLRCSPKSGHDTVSWYQQALGQGPQFIFQYYEEEERQRGNFPDRFSGHQFPNYSSELNVNALLLGDSALYLCASSDPTGGPGGGYTFGSGTRLTVV.